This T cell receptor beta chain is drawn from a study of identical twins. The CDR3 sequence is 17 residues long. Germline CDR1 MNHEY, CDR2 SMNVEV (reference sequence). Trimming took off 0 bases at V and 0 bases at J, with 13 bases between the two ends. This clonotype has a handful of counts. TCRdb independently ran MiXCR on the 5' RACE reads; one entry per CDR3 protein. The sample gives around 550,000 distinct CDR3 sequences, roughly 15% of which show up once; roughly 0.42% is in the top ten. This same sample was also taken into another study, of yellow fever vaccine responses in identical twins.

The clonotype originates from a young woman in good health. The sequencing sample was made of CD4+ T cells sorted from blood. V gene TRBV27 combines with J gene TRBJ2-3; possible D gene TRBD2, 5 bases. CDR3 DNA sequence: TGTGCCAGCAGTTTATCGAGGAGCGGACTCAGCACAGATACGCAGTATTTT. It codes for CASSLSRSGLSTDTQYF.